This T cell receptor beta chain was captured by sequencing in a study of cytotoxic CD8 clonotypes in ibrutinib-treated CLL. The wider study: IGHV unmutated roughly 18; relapsed/refractory 11; treatment-naive about 14. Results showed around 24 partial and 2 complete responses; following median about 68 months, around 15 remained remitted, about twelve advanced.

Method: immunoSEQ multiplex PCR; TCRdb's copy keeps in-frame clones and lacks some. The repertoire consists of about 300,000 clones, with roughly 76% occurring once and the leading ten covering 5.6%. The CDR3 contains 13 residues. Germline V gene sequence: CDR1 SNHLY, CDR2 FYNNEI. Trimming pared 7 bases from V and 3 bases from J, leaving 12 bases between. The gene calls are TRBV2 and TRBJ1-2, with D perhaps TRBD1 (5 bases). The receptor was derived from a human donor with chronic lymphocytic leukemia. Here the sequenced sample was PBMCs, taken at disease progression, from a patient treated with ibrutinib. The CDR3 sequence: CASKGYRHYGYTF. Here the CDR3 DNA reads TGTGCCAGCAAGGGGTATCGGCACTATGGCTACACCTTC.